Listed below are T cell receptor beta chains from one sample, sequenced in a study of shared T cell receptors in the human thymus. The assay was immunoSEQ multiplex PCR, and TCRdb's table has in-frame clones only and misses some. The sample lists 700,000 to 750,000 clones, 80% to 90% occurring once. The same data also contributed to another study, on human thymus T cells.

The material sequenced was thymocytes. The receptors stem from a girl in the first two years of life with a congenital heart defect. CDR3s include the opening cysteine and the closing phenylalanine or tryptophan. The order of the fields is clone size, V gene, D gene, J gene, CDR3 protein, CDR3 DNA. A D gene is named only where the DNA matches it firmly. For some rows the clone size is stated as once, few or many, or as a class when expanded; others skip it.

-	TRBV7-9	TRBD1	TRBJ1-2	CASSSPLTGTPGYTF	TGTGCCAGCAGCTCTCCCCTGACAGGGACTCCGGGCTACACCTTC
once	TRBV5-1	-	TRBJ2-5	CASSLGGRASRLNVTETQYF	TGCGCCAGCAGCTTGGGAGGGCGGGCATCCCGACTCAACGTAACAGAGACCCAGTACTTC
-	TRBV6-6	-	TRBJ1-2	CASRKRDGGYTF	TGTGCCAGCAGGAAGAGGGATGGCGGCTACACCTTC
-	TRBV27	-	TRBJ1-3	CASSPPLRGGNTIYF	TGTGCCAGCAGTCCCCCTTTAAGGGGTGGAAACACCATATATTTT
few	TRBV19	-	TRBJ2-4	CASSIPSPIRGIQYF	TGTGCCAGTAGTATCCCGAGCCCCATCCGGGGCATTCAGTACTTC
-	TRBV5-1	-	TRBJ1-2	CASRLSRVTYGYTF	TGCGCCAGCAGGTTGAGCAGGGTGACCTATGGCTACACCTTC
-	TRBV28	-	TRBJ1-4	CASSLPPVATNEKLFF	TGTGCCAGCAGCTTACCCCCGGTGGCAACTAATGAAAAACTGTTTTTT
few	TRBV7-9	TRBD1	TRBJ2-3	CASSFNRGADTQYF	TGTGCCAGCAGCTTTAACAGGGGTGCAGATACGCAGTATTTT
-	TRBV4-1	TRBD1	TRBJ2-2	CASSQEPGTVDTGELFF	TGCGCCAGCAGCCAAGAACCCGGGACAGTTGACACCGGGGAGCTGTTTTTT
once	TRBV30	TRBD1	TRBJ1-6	CAWSNHRGNSPLHF	TGTGCCTGGAGCAACCACAGGGGCAATTCACCCCTCCACTTT
once	TRBV14	-	TRBJ1-2	CASSDQVYGYTF	TGTGCCAGCAGCGACCAGGTTTATGGCTACACCTTC
few	TRBV5-6	TRBD2	TRBJ2-1	CASSLNRGGVNEQFF	TGTGCCAGCAGCTTGAATCGGGGGGGGGTTAATGAGCAGTTCTTC
once	TRBV18	-	TRBJ2-1	CASSPRSDTGRGPNEQFF	TGTGCCAGCTCACCAAGGTCGGATACAGGGAGGGGACCCAATGAGCAGTTCTTC
-	TRBV6-5	TRBD1	TRBJ1-2	CASSYRDRGGGYTF	TGTGCCAGCAGTTATAGGGACAGGGGTGGGGGCTACACCTTC
-	TRBV9	-	TRBJ1-2	CASSVGGAGVYYGYTF	TGTGCCAGCAGCGTAGGTGGGGCAGGGGTGTACTATGGCTACACCTTC
once	TRBV25-1	-	TRBJ1-1	CASSESVNTEAFF	TGTGCCAGCAGTGAATCGGTGAACACTGAAGCTTTCTTT
once	TRBV11-2	TRBD1	TRBJ2-2	CASSSILGTVPSNTGELFF	TGTGCCAGCAGCTCTATCCTGGGGACAGTTCCCTCGAACACCGGGGAGCTGTTTTTT
-	TRBV27	-	TRBJ1-1	CASSSSGQGWDTEAFF	TGTGCCAGCAGCTCCTCAGGGCAGGGTTGGGACACTGAAGCTTTCTTT
-	TRBV19	-	TRBJ2-7	CASSLRGNYEQYF	TGTGCCAGTAGTTTAAGGGGAAACTACGAGCAGTACTTC
-	TRBV5-5	TRBD2	TRBJ2-7	CASRNSGRGASYEQYF	TGTGCCAGCAGGAATTCTGGGCGGGGGGCCTCCTACGAGCAGTACTTC
-	TRBV18	TRBD1	TRBJ1-1	CASSEPTGVNTEAFF	TGTGCCAGCTCGGAGCCGACAGGGGTGAACACTGAAGCTTTCTTT
once	TRBV7-9	-	TRBJ2-1	CASSSRHANEQFF	TGTGCCAGCAGCTCGCGACACGCCAATGAGCAGTTCTTC
once	TRBV5-8	-	TRBJ1-1	CASSLGATEAFF	TGTGCCAGCAGCTTGGGCGCAACTGAAGCTTTCTTT
-	TRBV6-1	-	TRBJ2-5	CASPFPRSFRETQYF	TGTGCCAGCCCCTTCCCCAGGTCCTTTAGGGAGACCCAGTACTTC
-	TRBV7-2	TRBD2	TRBJ2-1	CASSSSRRTSGGAFNEQFF	TGTGCCAGCAGCTCAAGTCGTCGGACTAGCGGGGGGGCCTTCAATGAGCAGTTCTTC
-	TRBV11-2	-	TRBJ1-4	CASSLRVGGGAATNEKLFF	TGTGCCAGCAGCTTAAGGGTGGGAGGGGGAGCCGCAACTAATGAAAAACTGTTTTTT
-	TRBV25-1	-	TRBJ2-5	CASSESRTAQETQYF	TGTGCCAGCAGTGAAAGTCGGACAGCCCAAGAGACCCAGTACTTC
-	TRBV7-4	-	TRBJ1-1	CASSQQGTEAFF	TGTGCCAGCAGCCAACAGGGAACTGAAGCTTTCTTT
-	TRBV4-1	-	TRBJ1-2	CASSQERDLAPPHGYTF	TGCGCCAGCAGCCAAGAAAGGGACTTAGCTCCCCCCCATGGCTACACCTTC
-	TRBV6-1	TRBD1	TRBJ2-7	CASSEGTGDYEQYF	TGTGCCAGCAGTGAAGGGACAGGGGACTACGAGCAGTACTTC
-	TRBV10-3	-	TRBJ1-6	CAISECPRQEGGNSPLHF	TGTGCCATCAGTGAGTGCCCCAGGCAGGAGGGAGGTAATTCACCCCTCCACTTT
once	TRBV28	-	TRBJ1-6	CASTKGTGNSPLHF	TGTGCCAGCACCAAGGGCACAGGGAATTCACCCCTCCACTTT
few	TRBV6-5	-	TRBJ2-1	CASSLRSYNEQFF	TGTGCCAGCAGCCTACGGTCCTACAATGAGCAGTTCTTC